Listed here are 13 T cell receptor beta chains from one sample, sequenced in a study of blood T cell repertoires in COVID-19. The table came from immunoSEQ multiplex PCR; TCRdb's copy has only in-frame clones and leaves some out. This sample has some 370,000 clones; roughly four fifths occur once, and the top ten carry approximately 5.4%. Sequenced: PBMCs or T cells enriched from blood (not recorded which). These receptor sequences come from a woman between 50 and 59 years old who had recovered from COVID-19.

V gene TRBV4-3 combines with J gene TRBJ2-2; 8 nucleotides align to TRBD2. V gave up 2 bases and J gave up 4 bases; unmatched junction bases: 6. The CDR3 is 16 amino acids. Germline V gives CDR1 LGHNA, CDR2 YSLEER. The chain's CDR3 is CASSQTGTRLTGELFF. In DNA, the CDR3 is TGCGCCAGCAGCCAAACCGGGACTAGACTCACCGGGGAGCTGTTTTTT.

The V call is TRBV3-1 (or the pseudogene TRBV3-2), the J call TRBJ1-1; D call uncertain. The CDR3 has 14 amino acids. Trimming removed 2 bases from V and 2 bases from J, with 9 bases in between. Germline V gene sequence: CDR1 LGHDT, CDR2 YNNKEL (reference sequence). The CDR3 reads CASSQWSLNTEAFF. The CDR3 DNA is TGTGCCAGCAGCCAATGGTCACTTAACACTGAAGCTTTCTTT.

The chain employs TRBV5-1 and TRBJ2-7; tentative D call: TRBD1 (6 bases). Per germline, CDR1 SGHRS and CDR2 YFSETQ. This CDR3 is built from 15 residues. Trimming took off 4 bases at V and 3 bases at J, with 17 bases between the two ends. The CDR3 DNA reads TGCGCCAGCAGCATGGGGGCAACCCTCGGCTACGAGCAGTACTTC. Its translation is CASSMGATLGYEQYF. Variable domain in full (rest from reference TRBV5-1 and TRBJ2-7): KAGVTQTPRYLIKTRGQQVTLSCSPISGHRSVSWYQQTPGQGLQFLFEYFSETQRNKGNFPGRFSGRQFSNSRSEMNVSTLELGDSALYLCASSMGATLGYEQYFGPGTRLTVT.

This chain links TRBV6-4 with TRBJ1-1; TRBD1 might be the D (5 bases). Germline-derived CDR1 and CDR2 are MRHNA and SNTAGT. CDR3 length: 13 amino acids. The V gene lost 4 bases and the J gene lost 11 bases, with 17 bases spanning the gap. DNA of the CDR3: TGTGCCAGCAGTGCGCTCTCCGGCGGGGCCGCTTTCTTT. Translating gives CASSALSGGAAFF.

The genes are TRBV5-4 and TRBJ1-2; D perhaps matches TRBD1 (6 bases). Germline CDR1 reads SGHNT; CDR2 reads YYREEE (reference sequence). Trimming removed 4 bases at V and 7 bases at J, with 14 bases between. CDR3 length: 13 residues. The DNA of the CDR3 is TGTGCCAGCAGCCCGAAAACAGGGAGTGGCTACACCTTC. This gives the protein CASSPKTGSGYTF.

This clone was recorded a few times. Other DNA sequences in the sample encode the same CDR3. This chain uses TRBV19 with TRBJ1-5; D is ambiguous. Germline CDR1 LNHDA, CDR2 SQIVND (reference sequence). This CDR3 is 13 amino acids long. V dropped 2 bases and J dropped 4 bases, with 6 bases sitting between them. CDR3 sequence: CASSISLNQPQHF. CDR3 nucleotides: TGTGCCAGTAGTATATCCCTTAATCAGCCCCAGCATTTT.

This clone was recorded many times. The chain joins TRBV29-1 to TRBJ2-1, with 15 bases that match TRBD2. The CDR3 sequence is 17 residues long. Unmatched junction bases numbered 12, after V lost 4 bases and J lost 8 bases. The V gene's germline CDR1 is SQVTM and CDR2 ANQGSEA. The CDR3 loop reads CSVVGTSGRPRVDEQFF. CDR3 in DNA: TGCAGCGTTGTAGGGACTAGCGGGAGGCCCCGGGTGGATGAGCAGTTCTTC.

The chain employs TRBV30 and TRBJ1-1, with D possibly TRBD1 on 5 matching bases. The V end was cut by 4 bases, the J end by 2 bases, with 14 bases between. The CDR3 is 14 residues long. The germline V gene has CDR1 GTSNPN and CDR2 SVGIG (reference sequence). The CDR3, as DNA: TGTGCCTGGAATAGTTGGGGCACTAACACTGAAGCTTTCTTT. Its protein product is CAWNSWGTNTEAFF.

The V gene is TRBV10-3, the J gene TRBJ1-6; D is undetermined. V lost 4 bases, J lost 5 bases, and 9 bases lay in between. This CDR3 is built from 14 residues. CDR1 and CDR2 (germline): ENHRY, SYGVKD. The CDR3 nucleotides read TGTGCCATCAGTGTAGGTCAGGATAATTCACCCCTCCACTTT. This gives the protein CAISVGQDNSPLHF.

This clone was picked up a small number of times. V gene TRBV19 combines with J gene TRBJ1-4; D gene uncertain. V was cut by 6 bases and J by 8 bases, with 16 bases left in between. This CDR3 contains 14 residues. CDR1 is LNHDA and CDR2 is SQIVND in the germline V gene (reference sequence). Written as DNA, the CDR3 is TGTGCCAGTAGGCGAGAGGTGTTTTCGGAAAAACTGTTTTTT. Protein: CASRREVFSEKLFF.

The CDR3 nucleotides are TGTGCCAGCAGCCCGAGGACAGGGGGTTTGCTGGACGAGCAGTACTTC. Translated: CASSPRTGGLLDEQYF. The chain uses TRBV14 and TRBJ2-7; 10 bases are a match to TRBD1. The CDR3 covers 16 residues. V shed 4 bases and J 5 bases; nucleotides not matched to a gene: 11. The germline V gene has CDR1 SGHDN and CDR2 FVKESK. Using reference TRBV14 and TRBJ2-7 for the parts outside the CDR3, the full variable domain is EAGVTQFPSHSVIEKGQTVTLRCDPISGHDNLYWYRRVMGKEIKFLLHFVKESKQDESGMPNNRFLAERTGGTYSTLKVQPAELEDSGVYFCASSPRTGGLLDEQYFGPGTRLTVT.

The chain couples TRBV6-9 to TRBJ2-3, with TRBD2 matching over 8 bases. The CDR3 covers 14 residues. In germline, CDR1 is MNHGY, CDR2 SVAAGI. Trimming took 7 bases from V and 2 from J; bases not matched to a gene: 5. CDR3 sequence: CASKTGGYTDTQYF. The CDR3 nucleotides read TGTGCCAGCAAGACGGGAGGGTACACAGATACGCAGTATTTT.

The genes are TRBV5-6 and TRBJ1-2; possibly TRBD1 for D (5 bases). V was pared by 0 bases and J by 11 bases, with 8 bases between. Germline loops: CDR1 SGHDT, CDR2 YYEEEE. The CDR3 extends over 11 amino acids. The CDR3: CASSLGQIYTF. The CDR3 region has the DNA TGTGCCAGCAGCTTGGGACAGATATACACCTTC.